This T cell receptor beta chain comes out of a study of cytotoxic CD8 clonotypes in ibrutinib-treated CLL. Data came from immunoSEQ multiplex PCR; TCRdb stores just in-frame clones and leaves some out. Counted here are 45,000 to 65,000 clones, approximately 82% occurring once; the ten biggest clones make up approximately 20%. The CDR3 is 13 residues long. V was trimmed by 7 bases and J by 3 bases, leaving 10 bases between them. Looked up from germline, CDR1 is MNHNS and CDR2 is SASEGT. This clone was counted between two and nine times. The receptor comes from a human donor with chronic lymphocytic leukemia. The rearrangement uses TRBV6-1 and TRBJ2-1; perhaps TRBD2 as D (5 bases). The sample consisted of PBMCs, taken after 24 months of ibrutinib treatment. CDR3 in amino acids: CASTERNYNEQFF. In DNA, the CDR3 is TGTGCCAGCACGGAGCGGAACTACAATGAGCAGTTCTTC.